The rows below give T cell receptor beta chains drawn from one sample of a study of blood T cells in healthy people across ages. MiXCR was run by TCRdb on the 5' RACE reads, yielding one entry per CDR3 protein. The table lists over a million distinct CDR3 sequences, about 43% of them singletons, with 7% to 9.5% in the top ten. The specimen sequenced was blood. These receptors were collected from a woman between 18 and 29 years old in good health. Both conserved end residues are part of each CDR3. Fields, in order: J gene, V gene, D gene, clone size, CDR3 protein, CDR3 DNA. The D gene is left open where the match is weak. The size field is filled for only some rows; it gives once, few, many or a size class.

>TRBJ2-5|TRBV27|-|few
CASSLSGTPLRETQYF
TGTGCCAGCAGTCTTTCCGGGACCCCCCTCCGGGAGACCCAGTACTTC
>TRBJ2-3|TRBV6-5|-|-
CASSYGGPSTDTQYF
TGTGCCAGCAGTTACGGGGGCCCTAGCACAGATACACAGTATTTT
>TRBJ2-7|TRBV13|TRBD1|-
CASSWRDRGVYEQYF
TGTGCCAGCAGCTGGAGGGACAGGGGAGTTTACGAGCAGTACTTC
>TRBJ1-2|TRBV30|-|-
CAWIRPPGTTYGYTF
TGTGCCTGGATTAGACCCCCAGGCACCACCTATGGCTACACCTTC
>TRBJ1-1|TRBV7-9|TRBD1|-
CASSLDGGRGPNTEAFF
TGTGCCAGCAGCTTAGACGGGGGCAGGGGGCCGAACACTGAAGCTTTCTTT
>TRBJ2-3|TRBV27|TRBD2|once
CAIRASSGSNTQYF
TGTGCCATCCGGGCCTCTAGCGGGTCGAATACGCAGTATTTT
>TRBJ1-2|TRBV6-5|-|-
CASSYTDDASLYGYTF
TGTGCCAGCAGTTATACGGACGATGCTTCGCTTTATGGCTACACCTTC
>TRBJ2-2|TRBV4-1|-|-
CASRGRDTGELFF
TGCGCCAGCAGGGGAAGGGACACCGGGGAGCTGTTTTTT
>TRBJ1-2|TRBV7-2|-|few
CASSLGPFYGYTF
TGTGCCAGCAGCTTAGGGCCATTCTATGGCTACACCTTC
>TRBJ2-7|TRBV3-1|TRBD2|-
CASSHPMRLAGPSQPYEQYF
TGTGCCAGCAGCCACCCAATGCGGCTAGCGGGACCCTCTCAACCCTACGAGCAGTACTTC
>TRBJ2-3|TRBV4-1|TRBD2|-
CASSQGSPAGRYTDTQYF
TGCGCCAGCAGCCAAGGGTCCCCAGCGGGGAGGTACACAGATACGCAGTATTTT
>TRBJ2-1|TRBV5-1|TRBD2|-
CAGSLEARGGLGEQFF
TGCGCCGGCAGCTTGGAGGCGCGGGGGGGCCTGGGTGAGCAGTTCTTC
>TRBJ2-1|TRBV29-1|-|few
CSAASPVNEQFF
TGCAGCGCCGCCTCCCCTGTTAATGAGCAGTTCTTC
>TRBJ2-7|TRBV6-1|TRBD1|-
CASSVAVGQGRIQYF
TGTGCCAGCAGTGTCGCGGTGGGACAGGGAAGGATTCAGTACTTC
>TRBJ1-2|TRBV6-5|TRBD1|few
CASSTGGSDYGYTF
TGTGCCAGCAGTACAGGGGGCAGCGACTATGGCTACACCTTC
>TRBJ1-4|TRBV7-8|-|few
CASSPIWAGGEKLFF
TGTGCCAGCAGCCCGATCTGGGCGGGCGGTGAAAAACTGTTTTTT
>TRBJ1-2|TRBV6-1|-|few
CASSGSFVVQTVWGGYTF
TGTGCCAGCAGTGGAAGCTTCGTAGTGCAGACAGTCTGGGGTGGCTACACCTTC
>TRBJ2-1|TRBV7-3|TRBD2|once
CASSSGGSGGALVFF
TGTGCCAGCAGCTCCGGTGGTAGCGGGGGGGCCTTGGTGTTCTTC
>TRBJ1-2|TRBV20-1|-|-
CSAQSGGNNYGYTF
TGCAGTGCGCAGAGTGGTGGGAATAACTATGGCTACACCTTC
>TRBJ1-6|TRBV3-1|TRBD1|-
CASRRTGQDSPLHF
TGTGCCAGCAGAAGGACAGGGCAGGATTCACCCCTCCACTTT
>TRBJ2-4|TRBV4-1|-|-
CASSQVGLAGNIQYF
TGCGCCAGCAGCCAAGTTGGGCTAGCCGGGAACATTCAGTACTTC
>TRBJ2-1|TRBV2|TRBD1|-
CASSPTGDDEQFF
TGTGCCAGCAGCCCGACAGGGGACGATGAGCAGTTCTTC
>TRBJ2-7|TRBV29-1|TRBD2|once
CSVALRETSDHNEQYF
TGCAGCGTAGCCCTGAGGGAGACTAGCGACCACAATGAGCAGTACTTC
>TRBJ1-1|TRBV2|-|-
CASSSSRGAPEAFF
TGTGCCAGCAGCTCTAGCCGGGGGGCCCCTGAAGCTTTCTTT
>TRBJ1-2|TRBV6-1|-|-
CASSRGPATNYGYTF
TGTGCCAGCAGTAGAGGCCCAGCGACTAACTATGGCTACACCTTC
>TRBJ2-7|TRBV4-1|-|few
CASSPIGDGYYEQYF
TGCGCCAGCAGCCCCATTGGGGACGGGTACTACGAGCAGTACTTC
>TRBJ1-4|TRBV3-1|-|-
CASSPYRATARTTNEKLFF
TGTGCCAGCAGCCCCTACCGGGCGACAGCCCGAACAACTAATGAAAAACTGTTTTTT
>TRBJ1-2|TRBV5-1|-|-
CASSPQVGGYTF
TGCGCCAGCAGCCCCCAAGTCGGTGGCTACACCTTC
>TRBJ1-1|TRBV7-8|-|-
CASSQGIAEAFF
TGTGCCAGCAGCCAAGGGATTGCTGAAGCTTTCTTT
>TRBJ1-1|TRBV20-1|-|-
CSAGKSGTSEAFF
TGCAGTGCTGGAAAATCTGGCACCTCTGAAGCTTTCTTT
>TRBJ1-1|TRBV6-5|-|few
CASSHGVEAFF
TGTGCCAGCAGTCACGGGGTTGAAGCTTTCTTT
>TRBJ2-7|TRBV5-1|-|-
CASSYLEGYEQYF
TGCGCCAGCAGCTACCTGGAGGGGTACGAGCAGTACTTC
>TRBJ2-7|TRBV27|TRBD1|few
CASTPTGSYEQYF
TGTGCCAGCACCCCGACAGGGTCCTACGAGCAGTACTTC
>TRBJ2-1|TRBV6-6|-|-
CASSSRGASSYNEQFF
TGTGCCAGCAGTTCTCGGGGAGCAAGCTCCTACAATGAGCAGTTCTTC
>TRBJ2-5|TRBV27|-|-
CASSNRALKEAQYF
TGTGCCAGCAGTAACAGGGCCCTTAAAGAGGCCCAGTACTTC
>TRBJ1-6|TRBV7-2|TRBD1|once
CASSLGQGVLSPLHF
TGCGCCAGCAGCTTAGGACAGGGGGTACTCTCACCCCTCCACTTT
>TRBJ1-4|TRBV28|-|-
CASSTRRGRGEKLFF
TGTGCCAGCAGCACTAGGCGGGGCAGGGGCGAAAAACTGTTTTTT
>TRBJ1-1|TRBV2|-|-
CASSEAPGGWRTEAFF
TGTGCCAGCAGTGAGGCTCCCGGGGGCTGGAGGACTGAAGCTTTCTTT
>TRBJ2-7|TRBV4-2|-|-
CASSHSTGLNYEQYF
TGTGCCAGCAGCCATTCCACGGGACTTAACTACGAGCAGTACTTC
>TRBJ2-7|TRBV2|-|many
CASSEDRVIGEQYF
TGTGCCAGCAGTGAAGACAGGGTAATCGGCGAGCAGTACTTC
>TRBJ2-5|TRBV10-3|-|few
CAISESALETQYF
TGTGCCATCAGTGAGTCGGCACTAGAGACCCAGTACTTC
>TRBJ2-1|TRBV20-1|TRBD2|-
CSVSGRFNEQFF
TGCAGTGTTAGCGGGAGATTCAATGAGCAGTTCTTC